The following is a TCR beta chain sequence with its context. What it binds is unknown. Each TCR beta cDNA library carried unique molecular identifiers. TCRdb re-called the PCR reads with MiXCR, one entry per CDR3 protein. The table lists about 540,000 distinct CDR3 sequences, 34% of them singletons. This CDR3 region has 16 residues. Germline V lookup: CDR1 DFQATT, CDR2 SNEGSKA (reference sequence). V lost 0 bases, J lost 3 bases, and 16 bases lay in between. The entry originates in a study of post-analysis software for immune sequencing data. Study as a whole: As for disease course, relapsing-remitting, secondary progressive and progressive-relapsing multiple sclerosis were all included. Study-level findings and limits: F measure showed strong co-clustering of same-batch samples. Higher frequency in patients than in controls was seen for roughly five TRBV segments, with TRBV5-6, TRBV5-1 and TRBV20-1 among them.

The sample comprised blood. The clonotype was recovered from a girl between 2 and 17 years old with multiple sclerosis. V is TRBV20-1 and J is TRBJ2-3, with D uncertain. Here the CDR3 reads CSARDWADRVTDTQYF. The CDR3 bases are TGCAGTGCTAGAGATTGGGCGGATAGAGTGACAGATACGCAGTATTTT.